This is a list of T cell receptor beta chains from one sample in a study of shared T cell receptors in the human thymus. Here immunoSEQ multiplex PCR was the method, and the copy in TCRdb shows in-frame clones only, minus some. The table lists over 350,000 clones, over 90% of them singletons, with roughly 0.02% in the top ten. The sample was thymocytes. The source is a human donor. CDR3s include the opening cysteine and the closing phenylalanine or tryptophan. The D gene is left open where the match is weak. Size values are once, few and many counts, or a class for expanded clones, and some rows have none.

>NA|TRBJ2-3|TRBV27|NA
CASSLSRELMTDTQYF
TGTGCCAGCAGTTTATCTCGGGAGTTGATGACAGATACGCAGTATTTT
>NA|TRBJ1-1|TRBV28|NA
CASSSSQGRNTEAFF
TGTGCCAGCAGTTCCTCACAGGGCCGGAACACTGAAGCTTTCTTT
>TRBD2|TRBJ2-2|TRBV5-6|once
CASSAPGTSGRATGELFF
TGTGCCAGCAGCGCGCCCGGGACTAGCGGGAGGGCCACCGGGGAGCTGTTTTTT
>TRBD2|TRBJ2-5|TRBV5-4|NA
CASSPGLAGWEETQYF
TGTGCCAGCAGCCCAGGACTAGCGGGATGGGAGGAGACCCAGTACTTC
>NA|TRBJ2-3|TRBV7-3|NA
CKGGADTQYF
TGTAAAGGAGGGGCAGATACGCAGTATTTT
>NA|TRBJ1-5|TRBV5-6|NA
CASSTTGTNNQPQHF
TGTGCCAGCAGCACGACCGGGACAAACAATCAGCCCCAGCATTTT
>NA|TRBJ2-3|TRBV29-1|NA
CSVEGRHTRRPRDTQYF
TGCAGCGTTGAAGGGAGACATACTAGGCGACCGCGGGATACGCAGTATTTT
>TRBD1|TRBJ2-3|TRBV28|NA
CASRPGGPTLTDTQYF
TGTGCCAGCAGGCCAGGGGGCCCCACCCTCACAGATACGCAGTATTTT
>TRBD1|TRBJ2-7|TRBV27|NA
CASSFPDRVYEQYF
TGTGCCAGCAGTTTCCCTGACAGGGTATACGAGCAGTACTTC
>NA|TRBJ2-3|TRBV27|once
CASNTGQLTDTQYF
TGTGCCAGCAATACGGGACAACTCACAGATACGCAGTATTTT
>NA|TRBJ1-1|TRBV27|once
CASRTTGNTEAFF
TGTGCCAGCAGAACCACAGGGAACACTGAAGCTTTCTTT
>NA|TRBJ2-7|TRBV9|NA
CASSPSHSYEQYF
TGTGCCAGCAGCCCCTCTCACTCCTACGAGCAGTACTTC
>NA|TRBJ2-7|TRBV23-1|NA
CASSQSGTPPYEQYF
TGCGCCAGCAGTCAATCGGGGACTCCACCCTACGAGCAGTACTTC
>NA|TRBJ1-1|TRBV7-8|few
CASSFNWDTEAFF
TGTGCCAGCAGTTTTAATTGGGACACTGAAGCTTTCTTT
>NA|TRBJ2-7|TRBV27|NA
CASVGTHPTYEQYF
TGTGCCAGCGTAGGGACGCACCCCACCTACGAGCAGTACTTC
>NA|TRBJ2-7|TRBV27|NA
CASSLRMGPTYEQYF
TGTGCCAGCAGTCTCAGAATGGGTCCTACCTACGAGCAGTACTTC
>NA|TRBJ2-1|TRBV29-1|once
CTLIEGGRPPSYNEQFF
TGCACCCTCATCGAGGGGGGGAGGCCCCCCTCCTACAATGAGCAGTTCTTC
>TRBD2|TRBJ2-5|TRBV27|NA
CASSSREGEETQYF
TGTGCCAGCAGTTCCCGGGAGGGAGAAGAGACCCAGTACTTC
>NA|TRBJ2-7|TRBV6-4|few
CASIYIYEQYF
TGTGCCAGCATTTATATCTACGAGCAGTACTTC
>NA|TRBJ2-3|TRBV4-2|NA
CASSQDQRSTDTQYF
TGTGCCAGCAGCCAAGATCAGCGGAGCACAGATACGCAGTATTTT
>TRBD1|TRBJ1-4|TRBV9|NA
CASSPSTGVTNEKLFF
TGTGCCAGCAGCCCATCAACAGGGGTAACTAATGAAAAACTGTTTTTT
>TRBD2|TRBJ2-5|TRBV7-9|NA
CASSPPATLAGGLRETQYF
TGTGCCAGCAGCCCCCCCGCGACGCTAGCGGGAGGATTGAGAGAGACCCAGTACTTC
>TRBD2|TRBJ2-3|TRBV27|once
CASSLGASGRWDTQYF
TGTGCCAGCAGTTTAGGGGCTAGCGGGAGGTGGGATACGCAGTATTTT
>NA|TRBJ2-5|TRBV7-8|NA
CASAPHRWTDTQETQYF
TGTGCCAGCGCCCCCCATAGGTGGACAGATACACAAGAGACCCAGTACTTC
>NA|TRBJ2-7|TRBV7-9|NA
CASSLCRQLEGPYEQYF
TGTGCCAGCAGCTTATGTCGCCAGCTCGAGGGGCCCTACGAGCAGTACTTC
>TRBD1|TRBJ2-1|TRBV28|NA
CASSSSDRGRSYNEQFF
TGTGCCAGCAGTTCCTCCGACAGGGGAAGGTCCTACAATGAGCAGTTCTTC
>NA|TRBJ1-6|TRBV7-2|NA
CASSLAEAEQTYNSPLHF
TGTGCCAGCAGCTTAGCGGAGGCGGAACAGACGTATAATTCACCCCTCCACTTT
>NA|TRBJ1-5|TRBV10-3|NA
CASRNRSNQPQHF
TGTGCCAGCAGAAATCGTAGCAATCAGCCCCAGCATTTT
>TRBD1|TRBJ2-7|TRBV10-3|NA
CAISEVQGPYEQYF
TGTGCCATCAGTGAAGTACAGGGGCCCTACGAGCAGTACTTC